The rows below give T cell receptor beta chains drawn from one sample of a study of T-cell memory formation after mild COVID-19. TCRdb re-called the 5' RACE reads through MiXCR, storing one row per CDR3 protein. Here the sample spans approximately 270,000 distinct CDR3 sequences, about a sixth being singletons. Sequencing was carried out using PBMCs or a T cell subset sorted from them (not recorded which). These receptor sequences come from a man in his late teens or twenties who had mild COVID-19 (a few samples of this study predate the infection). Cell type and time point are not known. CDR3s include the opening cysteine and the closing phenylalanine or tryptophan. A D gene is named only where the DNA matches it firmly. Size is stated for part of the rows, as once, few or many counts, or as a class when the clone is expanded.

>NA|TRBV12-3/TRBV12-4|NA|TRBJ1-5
TGTGCCAGCAGTTTCCGGGTCACTAATAGCAATCAGCCCCAGCATTTT
CASSFRVTNSNQPQHF
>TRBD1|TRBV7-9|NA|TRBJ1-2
TGTGCCAGCAGCTTAGGTTCAGGGGGCGTAGATGGCTACACCTTC
CASSLGSGGVDGYTF
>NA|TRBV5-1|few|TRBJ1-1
TGCGCCAGCAGCTTGTTCGACTTGGGTAACACTGAAGCTTTCTTT
CASSLFDLGNTEAFF
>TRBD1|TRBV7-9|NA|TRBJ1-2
TGTGCCAGCAGCACCGGACAGGGGGCCACCTATGGCTACACCTTC
CASSTGQGATYGYTF
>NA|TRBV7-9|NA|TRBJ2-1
TGTGCCAGCAGCTTAACTAACAATGAGCAGTTCTTC
CASSLTNNEQFF
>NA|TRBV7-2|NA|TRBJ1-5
TGTGCCAGCAGCTTCTGGGGAGAACAGCCCCAGCATTTT
CASSFWGEQPQHF
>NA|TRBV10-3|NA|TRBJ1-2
TGTGCCATCAGTGACCAGCCCTATGGCTACACCTTC
CAISDQPYGYTF
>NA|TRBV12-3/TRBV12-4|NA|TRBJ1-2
TGTGCCAGCAGTGGCGCGTGGGGCTACACCTTC
CASSGAWGYTF
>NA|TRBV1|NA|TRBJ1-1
TGCACCAGCAGCCAAGATCTTGCCAGGACAATGAACACTGAAGCTTTCTTT
CTSSQDLARTMNTEAFF
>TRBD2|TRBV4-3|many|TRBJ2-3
TGCGCCAGCAGCCAGGCGGGACTAGCGGGGGATGATACGCAGTATTTT
CASSQAGLAGDDTQYF
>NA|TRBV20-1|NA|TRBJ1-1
TGCAGTGCTAGAGACGGGAGCCCTGAAGCTTTCTTT
CSARDGSPEAFF
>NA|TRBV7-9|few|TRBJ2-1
TGTGCCAGCAGCCCGCGGGGTAGTTCGGCCCACAATGAGCAGTTCTTC
CASSPRGSSAHNEQFF
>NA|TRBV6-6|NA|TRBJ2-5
TGTGCCAGCAGTTGGAGCGAAGAGACCCAGTACTTC
CASSWSEETQYF
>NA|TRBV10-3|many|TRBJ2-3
TGTGCCATCAGAGAAGGAGTGGGGCGGCACTTCACAGATACGCAGTATTTT
CAIREGVGRHFTDTQYF
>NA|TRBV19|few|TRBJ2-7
TGTGCCAGTAGTATCGCAGGTTTGTTGGACGAGCAGTACTTC
CASSIAGLLDEQYF
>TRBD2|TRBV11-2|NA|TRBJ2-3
TGTGCCAGCATCACCCAGGGACTAGCGGTAGATACGCAGTATTTT
CASITQGLAVDTQYF
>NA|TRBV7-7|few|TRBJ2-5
TGTGCTAGCAGCTTAAGTCTCCACGGGGAGACCCAGTACTTC
CASSLSLHGETQYF
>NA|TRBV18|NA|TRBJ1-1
TGTGCCAGCTCACCACCGGGCAGGGCTCTTGAAGCTTTCTTT
CASSPPGRALEAFF
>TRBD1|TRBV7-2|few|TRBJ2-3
TGTGCCAGCACGCCCCGACAGGGATTAGATACGCAGTATTTT
CASTPRQGLDTQYF
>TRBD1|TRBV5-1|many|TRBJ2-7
TGCGCCAGCGCCGCTCAGGCAGGGGGTTTGTACGAGCAGTACTTC
CASAAQAGGLYEQYF
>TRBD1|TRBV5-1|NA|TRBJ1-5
TGCGCCAGCAGCCCGGGACAGGGTAAGAGGGAGCCCCAGCATTTT
CASSPGQGKREPQHF
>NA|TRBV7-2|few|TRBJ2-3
TGTGCCAGCAGCTTAGTCCAGGGGTCTTCGGATACGCAGTATTTT
CASSLVQGSSDTQYF
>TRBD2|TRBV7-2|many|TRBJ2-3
TGTGCCAGCACCCCCCAGCGGGGCTCGGATACGCAGTATTTT
CASTPQRGSDTQYF
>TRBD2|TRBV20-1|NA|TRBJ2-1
TGCAGTGCTAGTGAAGTCCCCGGGACTAGCGGGGGTCATGAGCAGTTCTTC
CSASEVPGTSGGHEQFF
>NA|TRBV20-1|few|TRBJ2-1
TGCAGTGCTAGTCTTCCTAACTACAATGAGCAGTTCTTC
CSASLPNYNEQFF
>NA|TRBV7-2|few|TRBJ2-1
TGTGCCAGCAGCTTCACCGAAAACTCGTACAATGAGCAGTTCTTC
CASSFTENSYNEQFF
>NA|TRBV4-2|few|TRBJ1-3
TGTGCCAGCAGCCAAGATCGTTCGGGAAACACCATATATTTT
CASSQDRSGNTIYF
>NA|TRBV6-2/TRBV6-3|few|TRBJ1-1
TGTGCCAGCAGCCCAGACCAGTACATACGAGCTGAAGCTTTCTTT
CASSPDQYIRAEAFF
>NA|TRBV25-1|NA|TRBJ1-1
TGTGCCAGCAGTGAAGGGGGCTTTGGCACTGAAGCTTTCTTT
CASSEGGFGTEAFF
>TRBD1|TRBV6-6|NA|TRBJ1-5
TGTGCCAGCAGTAATCGCGGACAGGCAAATCAGCCCCAGCATTTT
CASSNRGQANQPQHF
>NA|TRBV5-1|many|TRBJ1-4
TGCGCCAGCAGTTCAACAGCCGCGGGAGGTGAAAAACTGTTTTTT
CASSSTAAGGEKLFF
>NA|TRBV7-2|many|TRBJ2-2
TGTGCCAGCAGTTTCCCGGGCACCGGGGAGCTGTTTTTT
CASSFPGTGELFF
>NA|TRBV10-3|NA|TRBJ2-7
TGTGCCATCGCGGCAGTTTCCTACGAGCAGTACTTC
CAIAAVSYEQYF
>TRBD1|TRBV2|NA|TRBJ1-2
TGTGCCAGCAGGACAGGGGGAGTTGGCTATGGCTACACCTTC
CASRTGGVGYGYTF
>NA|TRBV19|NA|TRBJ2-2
TGTGCCAGTAGGCTCCCCGGGGGCATGTTTACCGGGGAGCTGTTTTTT
CASRLPGGMFTGELFF
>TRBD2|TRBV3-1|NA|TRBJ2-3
TGTGCCAGCAGCCAAGATATCCTAGCGGCCACAGATACGCAGTATTTT
CASSQDILAATDTQYF
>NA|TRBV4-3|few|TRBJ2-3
TGCGCCAGCAGCCAAGAGGGCACAGATACGCAGTATTTT
CASSQEGTDTQYF
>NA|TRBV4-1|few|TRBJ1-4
TGCGCCAGCAGCTCGCAGGGGCCTAATGAAAAACTGTTTTTT
CASSSQGPNEKLFF
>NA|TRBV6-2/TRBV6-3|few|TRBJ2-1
TGTGCCAGCAGCCGGCGAGCGGCCCATGAGCAGTTCTTC
CASSRRAAHEQFF
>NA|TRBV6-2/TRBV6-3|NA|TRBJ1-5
TGTGCCAGCAGTTACTCTCTGGGACCCTATCAGCCCCAGCATTTT
CASSYSLGPYQPQHF
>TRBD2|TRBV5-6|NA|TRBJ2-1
TGTGCCAGCAGCTTGGCCGGACTAGCGTCGGATGAGCAGTTCTTC
CASSLAGLASDEQFF
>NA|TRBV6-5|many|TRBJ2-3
TGTGCCAGCAGTTCCCGGGACTCACTTGGAAGGATAGATACGCAGTATTTT
CASSSRDSLGRIDTQYF
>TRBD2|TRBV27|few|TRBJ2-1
TGTGCCAGCAGTCCCCCCGGACTAGGTGGGGTTCACAATGAGCAGTTCTTC
CASSPPGLGGVHNEQFF
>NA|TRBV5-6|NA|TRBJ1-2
TGTGCCAGCAGCTTGGCGGGGACCCCACCTGGCTACACCTTC
CASSLAGTPPGYTF
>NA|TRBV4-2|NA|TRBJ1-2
TGTGCCAGCAGCCGACCCAATGACCCAGGGTTAGGCGGCTACACCTTC
CASSRPNDPGLGGYTF
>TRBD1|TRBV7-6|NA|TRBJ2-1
TGTGCCAGCAGCTCACCCGGGACAGGGGTTTCGGGAGAGCAGTTCTTC
CASSSPGTGVSGEQFF
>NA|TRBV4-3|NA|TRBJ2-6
TGCGCCAGCAGTGTCTCTGGGGCCAACGTCCTGACTTTC
CASSVSGANVLTF
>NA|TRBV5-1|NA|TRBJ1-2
TGCGCCAGCAGGACTTCAGGGCAGGGAGTCTATGGCTACACCTTC
CASRTSGQGVYGYTF
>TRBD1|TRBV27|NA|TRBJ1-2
TGTGCCAGCACCACCACAGGGGTCGGTGGCTACACCTTC
CASTTTGVGGYTF
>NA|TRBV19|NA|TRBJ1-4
TGTGCCAGTAGGCCGGCAGCGGGCGAAAAACTGTTTTTT
CASRPAAGEKLFF
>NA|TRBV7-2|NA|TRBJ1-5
TGTGCCAGCAGCTTAGGCGGAATCAATCAGCCCCAGCATTTT
CASSLGGINQPQHF
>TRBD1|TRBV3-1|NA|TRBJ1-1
TGTGCCAGCAGCAAATCCGGGACAGCGGCTGCTTTCTTT
CASSKSGTAAAFF
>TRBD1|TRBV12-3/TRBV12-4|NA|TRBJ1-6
TGTGCCAGCAGTACAAGACAGGGAAATTCACCCCTCCACTTT
CASSTRQGNSPLHF
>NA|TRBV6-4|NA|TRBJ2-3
TGTGCCAGCAGTGCCGGGACAAGAAGCACAGATACGCAGTATTTT
CASSAGTRSTDTQYF
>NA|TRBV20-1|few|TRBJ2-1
TGCAGTGGTCTTCAGGGGGGGGCTTACAATGAGCAGTTCTTC
CSGLQGGAYNEQFF
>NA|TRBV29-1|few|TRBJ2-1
TGCAGCGTTGGTTTCGGGGGAGATGAGCAGTTCTTC
CSVGFGGDEQFF
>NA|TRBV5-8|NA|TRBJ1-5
TGTGCCAGCAGCATAGACAGGCCCCAACATTTT
CASSIDRPQHF
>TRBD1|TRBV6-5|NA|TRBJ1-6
TGTGCCAGCACCTACACGACAGGGTCCGGTTCACCCCTCCACTTT
CASTYTTGSGSPLHF
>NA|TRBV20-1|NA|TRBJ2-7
TGCAGTGCACCTTTACAGGACCGCGACGAGCAGTACTTC
CSAPLQDRDEQYF